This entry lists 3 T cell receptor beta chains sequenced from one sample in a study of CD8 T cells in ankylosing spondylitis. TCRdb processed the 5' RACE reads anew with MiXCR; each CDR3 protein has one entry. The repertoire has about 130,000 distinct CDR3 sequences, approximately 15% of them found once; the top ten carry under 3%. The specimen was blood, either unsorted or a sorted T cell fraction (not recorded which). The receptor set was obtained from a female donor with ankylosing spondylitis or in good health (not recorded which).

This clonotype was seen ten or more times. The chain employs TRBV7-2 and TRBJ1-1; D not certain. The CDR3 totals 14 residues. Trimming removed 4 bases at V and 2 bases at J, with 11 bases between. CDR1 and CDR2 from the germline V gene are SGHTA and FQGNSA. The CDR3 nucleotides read TGTGCCAGCAGCTCTGTGATGAGAAACACTGAAGCTTTCTTT. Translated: CASSSVMRNTEAFF.

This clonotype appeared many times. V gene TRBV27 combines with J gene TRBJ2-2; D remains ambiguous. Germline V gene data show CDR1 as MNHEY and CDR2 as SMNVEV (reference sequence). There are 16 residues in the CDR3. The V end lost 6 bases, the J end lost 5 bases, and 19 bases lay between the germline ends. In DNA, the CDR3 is TGTGCCAGCAGCCCGGACGGATCGTTTTATACCGGGGAGCTGTTTTTT. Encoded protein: CASSPDGSFYTGELFF.

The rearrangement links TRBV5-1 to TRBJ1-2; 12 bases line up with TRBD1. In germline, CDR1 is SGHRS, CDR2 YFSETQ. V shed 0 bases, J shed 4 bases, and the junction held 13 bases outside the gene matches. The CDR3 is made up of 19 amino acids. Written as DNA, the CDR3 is TGCGCCAGCAGCTTGGAGTCGCTCGGGACAGGGGGCCAAGTCTATGGCTACACCTTC. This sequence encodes CASSLESLGTGGQVYGYTF.